The subject of this entry is one T cell receptor beta chain. The antigen remains unidentified. The PCR was carried out with 60 Vbeta primers and 13 Jbeta primers. Only in-frame clones appear in the TCRdb table, and some are missing; sequencing was by immunoSEQ multiplex PCR. The table lists 200,000 to 250,000 clones. This entry is derived from a study of cytomegalovirus exposure and HLA in healthy donors. About the research overall: When 398 donors were genotyped, 81% of them were found to fall in the Caucasian-associated ancestry cluster.

Germline-derived CDR1 and CDR2 are LGHNA and YNFKEQ. CDR3 length: 15 amino acids. J gave up 5 bases and V 0 bases, and 4 bases lay outside the gene matches. Study outcomes and limitations: A few of the chains that were CMV-associated were confirmed in vitro to be specific for CMV antigens.

The specimen sequenced was PBMCs. The receptor was isolated from a woman in her twenties or thirties in good health and CMV-seropositive. The chain joins TRBV4-2 to TRBJ1-2, with TRBD1 matching over 9 bases. In DNA form, the CDR3 reads TGTGCCAGCAGCCAAGATTTACAGGGGGCATATGGCTACACCTTC. It yields the protein CASSQDLQGAYGYTF.